This is a list of T cell receptor beta chains from one sample in a study of T cell repertoires in cytomegalovirus infection. TCRdb re-called the reads with MiXCR, one entry per CDR3 protein. The data contain approximately 100,000 distinct CDR3 sequences, roughly 39% of them singletons. Antigen specificity for these receptors is unknown. Here the sequenced sample was CD8+ T cells from cultured PBMCs, taken from culture after CMV antigen stimulation. These TCRs come from a human donor in good health (CMV status not recorded). Some clones in this sample may be carry-over from other donors' samples. CDR3s include the opening cysteine and the closing phenylalanine or tryptophan. Clone size is given for some rows only: seen once, a few or many times, or a class if the clone is expanded.

>TRBV27|-|TRBJ2-2
CASSVGQGGTGELFF
>TRBV2|few|TRBJ1-2
CASTIGPGGAGYTF
>TRBV12-3/TRBV12-4|few|TRBJ2-1
CASSLDAGGGLNEQFF
>TRBV27|-|TRBJ2-1
CASSLKGWDTYNEQFF
>TRBV27|-|TRBJ2-1
CASSYSLGYNEQFF
>TRBV6-5|many|TRBJ2-2
CASSFLAQGSNLAGELFF
>TRBV20-1|-|TRBJ1-1
CSARSEDGKEGEAFF
>TRBV11-2|-|TRBJ2-1
CASSPGFFEQFF
>TRBV15|-|TRBJ2-3
CATSITLGGDTQYF
>TRBV19|-|TRBJ2-7
CASSIGTWNEQYF
>TRBV19|-|TRBJ1-1
CASRLGNTEAFF
>TRBV7-2|-|TRBJ2-1
CASSHGTFEQFF
>TRBV7-4|once|TRBJ2-1
CASSPDNEQFF
>TRBV5-6|-|TRBJ2-2
CASSLMPGELNTGELFF
>TRBV7-9|-|TRBJ1-6
CASSFQGSPLHF
>TRBV9|-|TRBJ2-1
CASSHGLAGGTSSYNEQFF
>TRBV27|-|TRBJ2-5
CASRWGQGGETQYF